This is a list of T cell receptor beta chains from one sample in a study of cytomegalovirus exposure and HLA in healthy donors. TCRdb keeps only in-frame clones here, not all; method: immunoSEQ multiplex PCR. The data show some 140,000 clones, approximately 90% seen once. The material sequenced was PBMCs. The receptor set was obtained from a woman aged 30 to 39 in good health and CMV-seronegative. The CDR3 runs from the conserved cysteine through the conserved F or W. The D gene is left open where the match is weak. Size tells how often a clone was seen (once, few, many) or the class of an expanded clone, and some rows leave it out.

clone size | J gene | V gene | D gene | CDR3 protein | CDR3 DNA
- | TRBJ2-5 | TRBV11-3 | TRBD1 | CASSLGGQFQETQYF | TGTGCCAGCAGCTTAGGGGGACAGTTCCAAGAGACCCAGTACTTC
- | TRBJ2-2 | TRBV7-8 | - | CASSSPNTGELFF | TGTGCCAGCAGCTCTCCGAACACCGGGGAGCTGTTTTTT
- | TRBJ1-5 | TRBV6-6 | - | CASSPGSYSNQPQHF | TGTGCCAGCAGCCCAGGGTCCTATAGCAATCAGCCCCAGCATTTT
- | TRBJ1-1 | TRBV6-1 | TRBD1 | CASTADRVNTEAFF | TGTGCCAGCACCGCGGACAGGGTGAACACTGAAGCTTTCTTT
- | TRBJ1-2 | TRBV28 | - | CASSLGGWHGYTF | TGTGCCAGCAGCTTAGGAGGGTGGCATGGCTACACCTTC
few | TRBJ1-2 | TRBV7-2 | - | CASSINGPNYGYTF | TGTGCCAGCAGCATAAATGGGCCTAACTATGGCTACACCTTC
- | TRBJ2-5 | TRBV7-2 | TRBD1 | CASSERQGAYGETQYF | TGTGCCAGCAGCGAAAGACAGGGGGCTTATGGAGAGACCCAGTACTTC
- | TRBJ2-5 | TRBV12-5 | - | CASGSNRGAGETQYF | TGTGCTAGTGGTTCTAATCGGGGGGCGGGAGAGACCCAGTACTTC
- | TRBJ1-2 | TRBV6-5 | - | CASSYSLLLDFGYTF | TGTGCCAGCAGTTACTCTTTGCTACTGGACTTTGGCTACACCTTC
- | TRBJ1-1 | TRBV5-4 | TRBD1 | CASSLEQGGTEAFF | TGTGCCAGCAGCTTGGAACAGGGGGGAACTGAAGCTTTCTTT
- | TRBJ1-4 | TRBV30 | TRBD1 | CAWLPGQGGEKLFF | TGTGCCTGGCTCCCCGGACAGGGAGGTGAAAAACTGTTTTTT
once | TRBJ2-1 | TRBV5-1 | TRBD1 | CASSLAGQIYNEQFF | TGCGCCAGCAGCTTGGCGGGACAGATTTACAATGAGCAGTTCTTC
- | TRBJ2-1 | TRBV19 | TRBD1 | CASSTGQGAHNEQFF | TGTGCCAGTAGTACCGGACAGGGGGCCCACAATGAGCAGTTCTTC
- | TRBJ1-6 | TRBV7-3 | TRBD1 | CASSLTGTDNSPLHF | TGTGCCAGCAGCTTAACCGGGACAGATAATTCACCCCTCCACTTT
- | TRBJ1-2 | TRBV6-1 | TRBD1 | CASSEAQGDYGYTF | TGTGCCAGCAGTGAAGCGCAGGGGGACTATGGCTACACCTTC
- | TRBJ2-7 | TRBV4-1 | - | CASSQGAASYEQYF | TGCGCCAGCAGCCAAGGAGCGGCCTCCTACGAGCAGTACTTC
- | TRBJ2-3 | TRBV4-1 | - | CASSLDGTQYF | TGCGCCAGCAGTCTAGACGGTACGCAGTATTTT
- | TRBJ2-7 | TRBV6-1 | - | CASSEDTYEQYF | TGTGCCAGCAGTGAAGATACCTACGAGCAGTACTTC
- | TRBJ2-5 | TRBV29-1 | - | CSVKQGGETQYF | TGCAGCGTCAAGCAGGGAGGCGAGACCCAGTACTTC
- | TRBJ2-5 | TRBV28 | - | CASSNRNSGETQYF | TGTGCCAGCAGCAACAGGAACAGTGGAGAGACCCAGTACTTC
- | TRBJ2-5 | TRBV12-2 | - | CASRLGPGTSGGSRAGETQYF | TGTGCAAGTCGCTTAGGGCCCGGGACTAGCGGGGGGTCGCGAGCGGGAGAGACCCAGTACTTC
- | TRBJ2-7 | TRBV6-5 | - | CASLPGFPSSYEQYF | TGTGCCAGCCTTCCAGGGTTCCCGAGCTCCTACGAGCAGTACTTC
- | TRBJ2-1 | TRBV5-1 | - | CASSLVSRSYNEQFF | TGCGCCAGCAGCTTGGTGTCCAGGTCCTACAATGAGCAGTTCTTC
- | TRBJ1-2 | TRBV5-6 | TRBD1 | CASSLAGRGLGYPF | TGTGCCAGCAGCTTGGCGGGTAGGGGGCTCGGCTACCCCTTC
- | TRBJ2-2 | TRBV5-4 | TRBD1 | CASSPPGDRATGELFF | TGTGCCAGCAGCCCGCCCGGGGACAGGGCGACCGGGGAGCTGTTTTTT
- | TRBJ1-2 | TRBV5-4 | - | CASSGYLTGLSRGYTF | TGTGCCAGCAGCGGCTACCTTACAGGGCTATCGCGCGGCTACACCTTC
once | TRBJ1-2 | TRBV7-9 | TRBD1 | CASSLVGQPFNYGYTF | TGTGCCAGCAGCTTAGTGGGACAGCCATTTAACTATGGCTACACCTTC
- | TRBJ2-3 | TRBV25-1 | TRBD2 | CASMLAGGSTQYF | TGTGCCAGCATGCTAGCGGGAGGGTCTACGCAGTATTTT
- | TRBJ2-2 | TRBV6-1 | TRBD2 | CASSDGVAGNTGELFF | TGTGCCAGCAGTGATGGGGTAGCGGGGAACACCGGGGAGCTGTTTTTT
- | TRBJ2-1 | TRBV9 | TRBD2 | CASSPGLAGRGDEQFF | TGTGCCAGCAGCCCGGGACTAGCGGGGCGGGGGGATGAGCAGTTCTTC
- | TRBJ2-7 | TRBV2 | - | CARSPVAGPYEQYF | TGTGCCAGATCCCCGGTGGCGGGGCCCTACGAGCAGTACTTC
once | TRBJ2-5 | TRBV27 | TRBD2 | CASSSLTSGGQETQYF | TGTGCCAGCAGTTCATTAACTAGCGGGGGCCAAGAGACCCAGTACTTC
- | TRBJ2-1 | TRBV30 | - | CAWSPPGLRPNEQFF | TGTGCCTGGAGTCCCCCGGGACTCCGCCCCAATGAGCAGTTCTTC
- | TRBJ1-2 | TRBV6-6 | TRBD1 | CASSYSSDRGIGYTF | TGTGCCAGCAGTTACTCGTCGGACAGGGGGATTGGCTACACCTTC
- | TRBJ1-4 | TRBV29-1 | - | CSVGQGPEKLFF | TGCAGCGTTGGGCAGGGGCCCGAAAAACTGTTTTTT
- | TRBJ1-2 | TRBV29-1 | TRBD1 | CSVARDRIYGYTF | TGCAGCGTTGCACGGGACAGGATTTATGGCTACACCTTC
- | TRBJ2-7 | TRBV4-1 | TRBD2 | CASSQAGGSSYEQYF | TGCGCCAGCAGCCAAGCGGGGGGTAGCTCCTACGAGCAGTACTTC
- | TRBJ2-5 | TRBV10-3 | TRBD2 | CATGTRKLETQYF | TGTGCCACGGGGACTAGGAAGTTGGAGACCCAGTACTTC
- | TRBJ2-1 | TRBV6-1 | TRBD2 | CASSEIAGGYNEQFF | TGTGCCAGCAGCGAGATAGCGGGGGGGTACAATGAGCAGTTCTTC
- | TRBJ2-1 | TRBV7-9 | TRBD2 | CASSYLREGEQFF | TGTGCCAGCAGCTATCTCCGGGAGGGTGAGCAGTTCTTC
- | TRBJ2-3 | TRBV19 | TRBD1 | CASSSGTGGRISSTDTQYF | TGTGCCAGTAGCTCCGGGACAGGGGGCAGGATTTCTAGCACAGATACGCAGTATTTT
- | TRBJ2-7 | TRBV19 | TRBD2 | CASSMAGGPGEQYF | TGTGCCAGTAGTATGGCGGGAGGGCCTGGAGAGCAGTACTTC
- | TRBJ2-3 | TRBV28 | TRBD2 | CASSPGLAGADTQYF | TGTGCCAGCAGCCCGGGACTAGCGGGAGCAGATACGCAGTATTTT
- | TRBJ2-5 | TRBV19 | - | CASSIQGLWETQYF | TGTGCCAGTAGTATTCAGGGTCTGTGGGAGACCCAGTACTTC
- | TRBJ1-1 | TRBV7-9 | TRBD1 | CASSSYRGLNTEAFF | TGTGCCAGCAGCTCCTACAGGGGGCTGAACACTGAAGCTTTCTTT
- | TRBJ2-7 | TRBV7-9 | - | CASSSTGDSEQYF | TGTGCCAGCAGCTCCACAGGGGACTCCGAGCAGTACTTC
once | TRBJ2-1 | TRBV5-1 | TRBD2 | CASSLGVGLAGYNEQFF | TGCGCCAGCAGCTTGGGTGTAGGACTAGCGGGTTACAATGAGCAGTTCTTC
- | TRBJ1-2 | TRBV7-3 | - | CAIPLPGGANRKGYTF | TGTGCCATCCCCCTGCCGGGGGGCGCGAATAGAAAAGGCTACACCTTC
- | TRBJ1-6 | TRBV7-2 | - | CASSLVLLVDNSPLHF | TGTGCCAGCAGCTTAGTCCTCCTTGTCGATAATTCACCCCTCCACTTT
- | TRBJ2-2 | TRBV19 | - | CASSTGSGELFF | TGTGCCAGTAGTACAGGGTCCGGGGAGCTGTTTTTT
- | TRBJ2-3 | TRBV7-2 | TRBD2 | CASSSPGRGSGDTQYF | TGTGCCAGCAGCTCCCCCGGGAGGGGGTCCGGAGATACGCAGTATTTT
- | TRBJ2-1 | TRBV10-3 | TRBD2 | CAISEWTSGGYKLNEQFF | TGTGCCATCAGTGAATGGACTAGCGGGGGGTATAAATTGAATGAGCAGTTCTTC
few | TRBJ2-1 | TRBV27 | - | CASSLWQGSRQFF | TGTGCCAGCAGTTTATGGCAGGGTAGCAGGCAGTTCTTC
- | TRBJ1-2 | TRBV7-2 | - | CASSLALGDYGYTF | TGTGCCAGCAGCTTAGCTCTGGGAGACTATGGCTACACCTTC
- | TRBJ2-1 | TRBV6-1 | TRBD2 | CASSGTRVHEQFF | TGTGCCAGCAGTGGGACTAGAGTTCATGAGCAGTTCTTC
- | TRBJ1-1 | TRBV28 | - | CASSLEGQGKAEAFF | TGTGCCAGCAGTTTAGAGGGCCAGGGGAAGGCTGAAGCTTTCTTT
- | TRBJ2-2 | TRBV4-3 | TRBD2 | CASSQGTLAGGFGELFF | TGCGCCAGCAGCCAGGGCACTTTAGCGGGGGGGTTCGGGGAGCTGTTTTTT
- | TRBJ2-5 | TRBV28 | - | CASSLWKRQETQYF | TGTGCCAGCAGTTTATGGAAGCGACAAGAGACCCAGTACTTC
- | TRBJ2-5 | TRBV5-4 | TRBD1 | CASSRPGGQETQYF | TGTGCCAGCAGCCGCCCAGGGGGCCAAGAGACCCAGTACTTC
- | TRBJ1-1 | TRBV2 | TRBD1 | CASKPGQGSTEAFF | TGTGCCAGCAAACCGGGACAGGGGAGTACTGAAGCTTTCTTT